This T cell receptor beta chain was sequenced for a study of blood T cell repertoires in COVID-19. V was cut by 5 bases and J by 7 bases, with 17 bases left in between. The CDR3 is 15 amino acids. Germline-derived CDR1 and CDR2 are SNHLY and FYNNEI. Repertoires were generated with immunoSEQ multiplex PCR, while TCRdb's copy carries only in-frame clones and drops some. Among some 200,000 clones listed, 80% to 90% were seen once. The rearrangement uses TRBV2 and TRBJ1-4; D is perhaps TRBD1 (5 bases). The sample was peripheral blood. The sequence was collected from an elderly woman with acute or convalescent COVID-19. This CDR3 reads CASSYLEGLGEKLFF. CDR3 nucleotide sequence: TGTGCCAGCAGTTACCTGGAGGGGCTCGGTGAAAAACTGTTTTTT. Based on the CDR3 plus reference TRBV2 and TRBJ1-4, the full variable domain is EPEVTQTPSHQVTQMGQEVILRCVPISNHLYFYWYRQILGQKVEFLVSFYNNEISEKSEIFDDQFSVERPDGSNFTLKIRSTKLEDSAMYFCASSYLEGLGEKLFFGSGTQLSVL.